One sample yielded the 5 T cell receptor beta chains listed below, sequenced in a study of T cell repertoires in cytomegalovirus infection. TCRdb fed the reads into MiXCR, producing one record per CDR3 protein. This sample has about 740,000 distinct CDR3 sequences, with roughly a third found just once. No antigen has been identified for these receptors. Sequenced material: cultured PBMCs, taken from culture after CMV antigen stimulation. These receptors originate from a human donor in good health (CMV status not recorded). Some clones in this sample may be carry-over from other donors' samples.

The rearrangement joins TRBV6-2 or TRBV6-3 to TRBJ1-1; D ambiguous. Germline values: CDR1 MNHEY, CDR2 SVGEGT. The CDR3 has 13 residues. Trimming pared 8 bases from V and 0 bases from J, leaving 10 bases between. Here the CDR3 reads CASRDPLNTEAFF. The CDR3 DNA reads as TGTGCCAGCCGGGATCCTTTGAACACTGAAGCTTTCTTT.

This clonotype was seen only a few times. This sequence joins TRBV7-9 and TRBJ1-1; D not resolved. CDR1 is SEHNR and CDR2 is FQNEAQ in the germline V gene (reference sequence). Trimming removed 4 bases at V and 1 base at J, with 4 bases between. This CDR3 is 12 amino acids long. The CDR3 sequence: CASSSENTEAFF. In DNA, the CDR3 is TGTGCCAGCAGCTCCGAGAACACTGAAGCTTTCTTT.

The rearrangement joins TRBV27 to TRBJ2-7; tentatively, D is TRBD1 (5 bases). The CDR3 loop spans 13 amino acids. Trimming pared 6 bases from V and 2 bases from J, leaving 11 bases between. CDR1 MNHEY and CDR2 SMNVEV come from the germline V gene (reference sequence). CDR3 loop: CASRKTDTYEQYF. The CDR3 DNA reads TGTGCCAGCAGAAAGACAGATACCTACGAGCAGTACTTC.

This chain joins TRBV6-5 and TRBJ2-7; D is possibly TRBD1 (6 bases). The CDR3 consists of 13 residues. The germline gives CDR1 MNHEY, CDR2 SVGAGI. V was clipped by 2 bases and J by 6 bases, with 11 bases between them. The CDR3 loop reads CASSYLGAGEQYF. CDR3 sequence (DNA): TGTGCCAGCAGTTACCTGGGGGCCGGCGAGCAGTACTTC.

V gene TRBV7-2 combines with J gene TRBJ1-5; D remains ambiguous. Germline loops: CDR1 SGHTA, CDR2 FQGNSA. There are 13 residues in the CDR3. V was pared by 8 bases and J by 3 bases, with 11 bases between. CDR3 nucleotide sequence: TGTGCCAGCGGCACAATCCTCAATCAGCCCCAGCATTTT. It translates to CASGTILNQPQHF. The full variable domain, completed using reference TRBV7-2 and TRBJ1-5, is GAGVSQSPSNKVTEKGKDVELRCDPISGHTALYWYRQSLGQGLEFLIYFQGNSAPDKSGLPSDRFSAERTGGSVSTLTIQRTQQEDSAVYLCASGTILNQPQHFGDGTRLSIL.